A single sample is the source of the 16 T cell receptor beta chains below, sequenced in a study of molecular identifiers for immune sequencing clone quantification. TCRdb independently ran MiXCR on the PCR reads; one entry per CDR3 protein. The sample holds over 550,000 distinct CDR3 sequences, roughly 27% seen once. Sequencing was carried out using naive CD8+ T cells from blood, with Jurkat cell RNA spiked in. The subset here: FACS-sorted CD8+CD4-CCR7+CD45RA+ naive T cells. Receptor source: a human donor in good health. Some libraries in this study had Jurkat cell RNA spiked in.

This clonotype appeared a few times. This chain connects TRBV19 to TRBJ2-7, with 7 bases lining up with TRBD1. Germline lookup yields CDR1 LNHDA and CDR2 SQIVND (reference sequence). The CDR3 is 14 residues long. Trimming took 2 bases from V and 2 from J; bases not matched to a gene: 3. CDR3 protein: CASSIRGPAYEQYF. CDR3 coding DNA: TGTGCCAGTAGTATAAGGGGGCCAGCCTACGAGCAGTACTTC. The full variable domain, with the rest looked up from reference TRBV19 and TRBJ2-7, is DGGITQSPKYLFRKEGQNVTLSCEQNLNHDAMYWYRQDPGQGLRLIYYSQIVNDFQKGDIAEGYSVSREKKESFPLTVTSAQKNPTAFYLCASSIRGPAYEQYFGPGTRLTVT.

To note about this clonotype: The junction and the germline gene differ at one end; a read error may be behind it. The genes are TRBV30 and TRBJ2-1; 10 bases map to TRBD2. Germline values: CDR1 GTSNPN, CDR2 SVGIG (reference sequence). This CDR3 is built from 14 residues. The chain's CDR3 is CAWSGLAGVNERFF. The CDR3 DNA sequence: TGTGCCTGGAGTGGTCTAGCGGGGGTTAATGAGCGGTTCTTC. Full variable domain (outside the CDR3, taken from reference TRBV30 and TRBJ2-1): SQTIHQWPATLVQPVGSPLSLECTVEGTSNPNLYWYRQAAGRGLQLLFYSVGIGQISSEVPQNLSASRPQDRQFILSSKKLLLSDSGFYLCAWSGLAGVNERFFGPGTRLTVL.

This clonotype was counted a few times. This chain uses TRBV6-5 with TRBJ1-3; D possibly corresponds to TRBD1 (6 bases). Trimming shortened V by 0 bases and J by 5 bases, and 14 bases separated the two germline ends. Germline CDR1 is MNHEY and CDR2 is SVGAGI. The CDR3 is made up of 16 amino acids. The CDR3 DNA sequence: TGTGCCAGCAGTTACTCTTTGGGGGGCAGAAGAAACACCATATATTTT. Its protein product is CASSYSLGGRRNTIYF.

Concerning this clonotype itself: A much larger clone sits a single nucleotide away, making a read error possible. This chain joins TRBV6-5 and TRBJ2-7; D is ambiguous. The germline CDR1 and CDR2 sequences are MNHEY and SVGAGI. Trimming left V 0 bases short and J 2 bases short, with 17 bases between. This CDR3 comprises 17 residues. CDR3 nucleotide sequence: TGTGCCAGCAGTTACTCGAGTTTGGAAGGTCCAACCTACGAGCAGTACTTC. This sequence encodes CASSYSSLEGPTYEQYF.

The table lists this clonotype with a few counts. Sequence at one end of the junction differs from germline and may be a read error. J is TRBJ2-7 and V is TRBV5-1; D might be TRBD2 (5 bases). The CDR3 runs to 14 residues. Germline values: CDR1 SGHRS, CDR2 YFSETQ. The CDR3 spells CASTPGYTSCEQYF. The DNA for the CDR3 is TGCGCCAGCACCCCGGGGTACACTTCCTGCGAGCAGTACTTC.

V gene TRBV19 combines with J gene TRBJ2-1; the D is unclear. This CDR3 is built from 15 residues. Per germline, CDR1 LNHDA and CDR2 SQIVND (reference sequence). V was pared by 1 base and J by 4 bases, with 11 bases between. The CDR3 nucleotides read TGTGCCAGTAGTATAGTAATGATCCAGTACAATGAGCAGTTCTTC. Encoded protein: CASSIVMIQYNEQFF.

There are a few counts of this clonotype. This may be a read error: a much more frequent sequence differs by one nucleotide. This chain uses TRBV7-8 with TRBJ2-5; D remains ambiguous. Germline loops: CDR1 SGHVS, CDR2 FQNEAQ. V was shortened by 7 bases and J by 5 bases, with 20 bases between the two germline ends. This CDR3 spans 15 amino acids. CDR3 bases: TGTGCCAGCACCCTAGTCAGGCCGCGGCGGGAGACCCAGTACTTC. It encodes CASTLVRPRRETQYF.

This clonotype was detected many times. The chain links TRBV9 to TRBJ2-5; D is unclear. The V end lost 0 bases, the J end lost 0 bases, and 9 bases lay between the germline ends. CDR3 length: 15 residues. Germline CDR1 reads SGDLS; CDR2 reads YYNGEE. DNA for the CDR3: TGTGCCAGCAGCGTAGCCCCGACAAACCAAGAGACCCAGTACTTC. Its protein product is CASSVAPTNQETQYF.

This chain connects TRBV28 to TRBJ2-3; 13 bases are shared with TRBD2. Per the germline V gene, CDR1 is MDHEN and CDR2 is SYDVKM. V shed 6 bases and J 5 bases; nucleotides not matched to a gene: 8. The CDR3 length is 16 residues. CDR3 sequence: CASSSGLAGDEDTQYF. The CDR3 nucleotides are TGTGCCAGCAGCTCCGGACTAGCGGGAGATGAAGATACGCAGTATTTT.

This clonotype was counted at least ten times. The chain recombines TRBV12-3 or TRBV12-4 with TRBJ1-6; 10 bases match TRBD1. V shed 3 bases and J 2 bases; nucleotides not matched to a gene: 7. This CDR3 spans 18 amino acids. The CDR3 DNA follows: TGTGCCAGCAGTTTTATGTGGGACAGGGGTACCTATAATTCACCCCTCCACTTT. It encodes CASSFMWDRGTYNSPLHF.

The rearrangement joins TRBV12-3 or TRBV12-4 to TRBJ1-3; D remains unclear. This CDR3 spans 12 amino acids. Deletions cut 1 base from V and 8 bases from J, with 6 bases between. The CDR3 reads CASSLGLYTIYF. In DNA form, the CDR3 reads TGTGCCAGCAGTTTAGGGCTTTACACCATATATTTT.

V gene TRBV30 combines with J gene TRBJ1-5, with 7 bases aligning to TRBD1. The germline V gene has CDR1 GTSNPN and CDR2 SVGIG (reference sequence). CDR3 length: 15 residues. Trimming at V came to 0 bases and at J to 4 bases, leaving 6 bases not matched to a gene. Here the CDR3 reads CAWSVETGLNQPQHF. DNA for the CDR3: TGTGCCTGGAGTGTGGAGACAGGGCTTAATCAGCCCCAGCATTTT.

This clonotype has just a few counts. This chain links TRBV6-1 with TRBJ2-7; D is unclear. CDR1 MNHNS and CDR2 SASEGT come from the germline V gene. CDR3 length: 15 amino acids. Trimming shortened V by 3 bases and J by 2 bases, and 14 bases separated the two germline ends. The DNA for the CDR3 is TGTGCCAGCAGTGAGAAAGAACCAGTTCCCTACGAGCAGTACTTC. Translating gives CASSEKEPVPYEQYF.

Notes on this clonotype: A far larger clone is only one base removed, so a read error is likely. The chain has TRBV7-2 and TRBJ1-1; the D gene is possibly TRBD1 (6 bases). Germline CDR1 SGHTA, CDR2 FQGNSA. The CDR3 is made up of 14 amino acids. This CDR3 reads CASSLRGTNTGAFF. The CDR3 DNA is TGTGCCAGCAGCTTAAGGGGGACAAACACTGGAGCTTTCTTT.

This clonotype was seen only a few times. V and J are TRBV7-3 and TRBJ2-3; 10 nucleotides match TRBD2. V was pared by 3 bases and J by 1 base, with 4 bases of the junction left unmatched. Per germline, CDR1 SGHTA and CDR2 FQGTGA. This CDR3 contains 16 residues. Here the CDR3 reads CASSLTTSGGTDTQYF. CDR3 DNA sequence: TGTGCCAGCAGCTTGACCACTAGCGGGGGCACAGATACGCAGTATTTT.

This clonotype occurred a few times. Given a much more abundant clone one base away, this may be a read error. V and J are TRBV7-9 and TRBJ2-3, with D perhaps matching TRBD2 (5 bases). The V gene's germline CDR1 is SEHNR and CDR2 FQNEAQ (reference sequence). The CDR3 totals 14 residues. CDR3 region: CASSLAAGTATQYF. CDR3 in DNA: TGTGCCAGCAGCTTAGCGGCGGGCACAGCTACGCAGTATTTT. Combining the CDR3 with reference TRBV7-9 and TRBJ2-3 gives the whole variable domain DTGVSQNPRHKITKRGQNVTFRCDPISEHNRLYWYRQTLGQGPEFLTYFQNEAQLEKSRLLSDRFSAERPKGSFSTLEIQRTEQGDSAMYLCASSLAAGTATQYFGPGTRLTVL.